This T cell receptor beta chain was sequenced for a study of blood T cell repertoires in COVID-19. Study-level information: Whether acute or convalescent, the COVID-19 samples came from the United States, Italy and Spain.

This clone has just a few counts. The repertoire was sequenced with immunoSEQ multiplex PCR; TCRdb's copy has only in-frame clones and lacks some. Counted here are about 220,000 clones, over 70% occurring once; the ten biggest clones make up 7.2%. V was trimmed by 0 bases and J by 8 bases, leaving 10 bases between them. The CDR3 consists of 13 residues. The germline CDR1 and CDR2 sequences are SGHAT and FQNNGV. Sequencing used peripheral blood. The V gene is TRBV11-2, the J gene TRBJ1-2; D unresolved. The sequence derives from a woman aged 70-85 years with acute or convalescent COVID-19. DNA of the CDR3: TGTGCCAGCAGCTTAGAGGGGAGGAGCGGCTACACCTTC. Translated, it gives CASSLEGRSGYTF.